The following is a T cell receptor (beta chain) sequence with its context. Its antigen is currently unknown. V was cut by 0 bases and J by 19 bases, with 20 bases left in between. CDR1 and CDR2 from the germline V gene are SGHRS and YFSETQ. This CDR3 has 14 residues. Thyroid ultrasound and orbital computed tomography, with clinical symptoms and serum thyroxine and TRAb, informed diagnoses. The data are from a study of T cells in Graves' hyperthyroidism and ophthalmopathy. The source material, RNA transcripts, was used to amplify TCR beta CDR3 regions. HTBI primers drove first-round RT-PCR of the TCR CDR3. Each CDR3 protein is one row after TCRdb ran MiXCR on the multiplex PCR reads. The data contain more than 500,000 distinct CDR3 sequences, roughly 50% of them singletons. Notes on the study in general: Separation of ophthalmopathy from stable hyperthyroidism was achieved by a 13 V-J model. Blood also contained most expanded thyroid clonotypes above 0.001. It was a median roughly 6.5 months before onset that the model predicted ophthalmopathy.

Specimen: peripheral blood or thyroid tissue (not recorded which). The sequence came from an adult woman with Graves' disease, either hyperthyroidism or ophthalmopathy (not recorded which). V gene TRBV5-1 combines with J gene TRBJ1-6, with D maybe TRBD1 (5 bases). Here the CDR3 DNA reads TGCGCCAGCAGCTTGGCAGGGCGAGGTTCACCCCCACACTTT. This encodes CASSLAGRGSPPHF.